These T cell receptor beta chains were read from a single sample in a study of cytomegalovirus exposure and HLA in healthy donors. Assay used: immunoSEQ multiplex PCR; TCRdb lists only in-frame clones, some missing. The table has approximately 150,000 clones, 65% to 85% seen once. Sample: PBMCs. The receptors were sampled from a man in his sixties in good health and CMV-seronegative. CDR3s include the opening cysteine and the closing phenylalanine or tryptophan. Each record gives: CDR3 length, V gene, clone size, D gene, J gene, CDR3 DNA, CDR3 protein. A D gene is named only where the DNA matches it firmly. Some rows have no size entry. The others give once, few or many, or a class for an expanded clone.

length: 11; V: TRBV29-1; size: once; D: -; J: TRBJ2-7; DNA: TGCAGCGTTGCCCTACGAGGCGAGCAGTACTTC; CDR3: CSVALRGEQYF
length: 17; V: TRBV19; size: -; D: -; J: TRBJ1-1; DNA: TGTGCCAGTAGTATAAACGGCGTTCGGGGGGGCGGTACTGAAGCTTTCTTT; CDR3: CASSINGVRGGGTEAFF
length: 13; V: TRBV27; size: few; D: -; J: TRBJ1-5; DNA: TGTGCCAGCAGTTTGAAAGAGTATCAGCCCCAGCATTTT; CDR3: CASSLKEYQPQHF
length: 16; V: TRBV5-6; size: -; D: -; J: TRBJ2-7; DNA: TGTGCCAGCAGCTGGGGGGGGACAACTTTTAACTACGAGCAGTACTTC; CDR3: CASSWGGTTFNYEQYF
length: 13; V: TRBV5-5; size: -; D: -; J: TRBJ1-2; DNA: TGTGCCAGCAGCTTAGACGGGAACTATGGCTACACCTTC; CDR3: CASSLDGNYGYTF
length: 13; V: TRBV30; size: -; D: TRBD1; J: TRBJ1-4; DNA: TGTGCCTGGAGGGACAGGGAAAGGGAAAAACTGTTTTTT; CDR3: CAWRDREREKLFF
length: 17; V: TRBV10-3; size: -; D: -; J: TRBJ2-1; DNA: TGTGCCATCAGTGAAAGGTCCGGGAGCGACTCCTACAATGAGCAGTTCTTC; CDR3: CAISERSGSDSYNEQFF
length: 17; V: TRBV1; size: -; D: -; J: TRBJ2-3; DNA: TGCACCAGCAGCCAAGACCGAGCGGGAGATGAAACAGATACGCAGTATTTT; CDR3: CTSSQDRAGDETDTQYF
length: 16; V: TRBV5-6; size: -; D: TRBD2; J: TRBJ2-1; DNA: TGTGCCAGCAGCAGGGGGACTAGCGGGAGTAGGAATGAGCAGTTCTTC; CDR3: CASSRGTSGSRNEQFF
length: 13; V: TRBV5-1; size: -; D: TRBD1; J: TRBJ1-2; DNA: TGCGCCAGCAGCCCGGGACAGGGATATGGCTACACCTTC; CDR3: CASSPGQGYGYTF
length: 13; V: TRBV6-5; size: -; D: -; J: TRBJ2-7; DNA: TGTGCCAGCAGTCGACGGGACACCCACGAGCAGTACTTC; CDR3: CASSRRDTHEQYF
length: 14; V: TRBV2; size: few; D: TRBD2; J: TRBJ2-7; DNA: TGTGCCAGCAGGAGGCTAGCGGGATCCTACGAGCAGTACTTC; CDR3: CASRRLAGSYEQYF
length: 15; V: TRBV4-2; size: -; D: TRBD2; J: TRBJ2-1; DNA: TGTGCCAGCAGCCAAGATGCGGGAGGGAGGATTGAGCAGTTCTTC; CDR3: CASSQDAGGRIEQFF
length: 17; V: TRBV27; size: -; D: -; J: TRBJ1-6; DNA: TGTGCCAGCAGCCCTCCCGGCGGTAGCTCCTATAATTCACCCCTCCACTTT; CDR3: CASSPPGGSSYNSPLHF
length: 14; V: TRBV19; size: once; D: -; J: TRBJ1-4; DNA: TGTGCCAGTAGTATAGGTGGTCAGGGTGAAAAACTGTTTTTT; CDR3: CASSIGGQGEKLFF
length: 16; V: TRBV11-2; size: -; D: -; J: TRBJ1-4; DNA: TGTGCCAGCAGTGGCGGTAGGGGAACAACTAATGAAAAACTGTTTTTT; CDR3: CASSGGRGTTNEKLFF
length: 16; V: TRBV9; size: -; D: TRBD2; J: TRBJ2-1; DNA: TGTGCCAGCAGCGTAGATGGGGGGGGACCTAACAATGAGCAGTTCTTC; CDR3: CASSVDGGGPNNEQFF
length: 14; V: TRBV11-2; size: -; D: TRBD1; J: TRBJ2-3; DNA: TGTGCCAGCAGCTTAGTACAGGGGGTAGATACGCAGTATTTT; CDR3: CASSLVQGVDTQYF
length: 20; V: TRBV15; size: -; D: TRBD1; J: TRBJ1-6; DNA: TGTGCCACCAGCAGAGACCCGCCGGGACAGGGGCGGCTTTATAATTCACCCCTCCACTTT; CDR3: CATSRDPPGQGRLYNSPLHF
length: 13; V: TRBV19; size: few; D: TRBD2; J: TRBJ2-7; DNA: TGTGCCACCTCACTAGCGCCCCTCTACGAGCAGTACTTC; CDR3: CATSLAPLYEQYF
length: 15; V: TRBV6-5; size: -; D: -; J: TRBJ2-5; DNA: TGTGCCAGCAGTTACTCGGGGCAGGGGAAGGAGACCCAGTACTTC; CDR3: CASSYSGQGKETQYF
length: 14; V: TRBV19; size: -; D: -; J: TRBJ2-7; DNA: TGTGCCAGTAGTAGGGGGGAAGCCACCTACGAGCAGTACTTC; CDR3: CASSRGEATYEQYF
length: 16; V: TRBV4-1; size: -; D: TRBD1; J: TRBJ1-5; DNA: TGCGCCAGCAGCCAAGATTGGGCAGGGGGTAGTCAGCCCCAGCATTTT; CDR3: CASSQDWAGGSQPQHF
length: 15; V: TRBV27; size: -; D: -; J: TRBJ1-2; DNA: TGTGCCAGCAGTACAGGGAGCAGGCAAGGCTATGGCTACACCTTC; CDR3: CASSTGSRQGYGYTF